The 24 T cell receptor beta chains below were found in one sample sequenced in a study of somatic mutations in cytotoxic T cells in rheumatoid arthritis. TCRdb keeps only in-frame clones here, not all; method: immunoSEQ multiplex PCR. This sample has 2,000 to 3,000 clones, with 60% to 80% found just once. Sequenced sample: CD8+ T cells sorted from blood. These receptor sequences come from a woman between 40 and 55 years old with rheumatoid arthritis.

This rearrangement joins TRBV10-1 to TRBJ1-5; possibly TRBD1 for D (6 bases). Germline V gives CDR1 WNHNN, CDR2 SYGVQD (reference sequence). The CDR3 runs to 14 residues. The V and J ends lost 3 bases and 5 bases respectively, with 11 bases between them. CDR3 protein: CASSDTGYYQPQHF. The CDR3 coding sequence is TGCGCCAGCAGTGATACAGGGTATTATCAGCCCCAGCATTTT.

The gene calls are TRBV13 and TRBJ2-1, with a possible D match to TRBD1 (5 bases). CDR1 PRHDT and CDR2 FYEKMQ come from the germline V gene (reference sequence). The CDR3 length is 16 residues. V was clipped by 1 base and J by 0 bases, with 10 bases between them. The CDR3 sequence: CASSLVRQGSYNEQFF. The CDR3 DNA is TGTGCCAGCAGCTTAGTTCGGCAGGGCTCCTACAATGAGCAGTTCTTC. The full variable domain, with the rest looked up from reference TRBV13 and TRBJ2-1, is AAGVIQSPRHLIKEKRETATLKCYPIPRHDTVYWYQQGPGQDPQFLISFYEKMQSDKGSIPDRFSAQQFSDYHSELNMSSLELGDSALYFCASSLVRQGSYNEQFFGPGTRLTVL.

The genes are TRBV28 and TRBJ2-7, with TRBD1 matching 9 bases. Germline V gene lookup returns CDR1 MDHEN and CDR2 SYDVKM. The CDR3 is 14 amino acids. Trimming cost V 6 bases and J 4 bases; bases outside gene matches: 7. DNA of the CDR3: TGTGCCAGCAGCTCGGGACAGGGTAGGTACGAGCAGTACTTC. This gives the protein CASSSGQGRYEQYF.

The rearrangement links TRBV6-6 to TRBJ2-1, with D perhaps matching TRBD2 (6 bases). This CDR3 has 15 amino acids. The germline V and J ends were trimmed by 5 bases and 0 bases, with 11 bases remaining between them. Germline CDR1 MNHNY, CDR2 SVGAGI (reference sequence). The CDR3 DNA sequence: TGTGCCAGCAGTGGAGGGAACCCCTCCTACAATGAGCAGTTCTTC. Translation: CASSGGNPSYNEQFF.

This chain links TRBV4-2 with TRBJ2-7; D is undetermined. V was shortened by 0 bases and J by 4 bases, with 4 bases between the two germline ends. This CDR3 comprises 12 residues. Germline V CDR1 and CDR2: LGHNA, YNFKEQ. The DNA for the CDR3 is TGTGCCAGCAGCCAAGACTCGTACGAGCAGTACTTC. Translating gives CASSQDSYEQYF.

Written as DNA, the CDR3 is TGTGCCAGCAGTTACTCGAATCGCAAGCTTAATTCACCCCTCCACTTT. Protein: CASSYSNRKLNSPLHF. The chain uses TRBV6-6 and TRBJ1-6; D not certain. V was trimmed by 0 bases and J by 6 bases, leaving 12 bases between them. CDR1 and CDR2 (germline): MNHNY, SVGAGI (reference sequence). The CDR3 length is 16 residues.

This clone is classed as large. The V call is TRBV6-4, the J call TRBJ1-1, with 11 bases that match TRBD1. Germline loops: CDR1 MRHNA, CDR2 SNTAGT. J gave up 6 bases and V 2 bases, and 8 bases lay outside the gene matches. The CDR3 has 16 amino acids. For the CDR3, the DNA is TGTGCCAGCAGTGACCGGACAGGGGGCGCGGGATCTGAAGCTTTCTTT. Amino acid sequence: CASSDRTGGAGSEAFF.

Judged by abundance, this clone is large (0.1 to 1%). V is TRBV5-4 and J is TRBJ1-2; TRBD1 agrees at 7 bases. Germline V gene data show CDR1 as SGHNT and CDR2 as YYREEE (reference sequence). This CDR3 has 15 amino acids. V shed 0 bases, J shed 3 bases, and the junction held 5 bases outside the gene matches. Here the CDR3 reads CASSLATTGDYGYTF. In nucleotides, the CDR3 is TGTGCCAGCAGCTTGGCTACAACAGGGGACTATGGCTACACCTTC.

This clone was detected only once. The chain has TRBV27 and TRBJ2-1, with unresolved D. Trimming pared 2 bases from V and 0 bases from J, leaving 14 bases between. Germline CDR1 MNHEY, CDR2 SMNVEV (reference sequence). The CDR3 length is 17 residues. CDR3 nucleotides: TGTGCCAGCAGTTTAAGTATAGCCCGAAGCTCCTACAATGAGCAGTTCTTC. Protein product: CASSLSIARSSYNEQFF.

The chain links TRBV2 to TRBJ2-3; D possibly corresponds to TRBD2 (5 bases). V shed 7 bases and J shed 0 bases, with 11 bases lying between them. The germline V gene has CDR1 SNHLY and CDR2 FYNNEI. The CDR3 extends over 14 amino acids. The CDR3 bases are TGTGCCAGCATAGGAGGAGCTAGCACAGATACGCAGTATTTT. Translated, it gives CASIGGASTDTQYF.

The chain carries TRBV23-1 and TRBJ1-3, with TRBD1 matching over 10 bases. TRBV23-1 is an open reading frame whose function is uncertain. The CDR3 covers 14 residues. The CDR3 region is CVPPWGDRGNTIYF. As DNA, the CDR3 is TGCGTTCCACCTTGGGGGGACAGGGGTAACACCATATATTTT.

The chain joins TRBV4-1 to TRBJ2-7; tentative D call: TRBD2 (5 bases). The germline V gene encodes CDR1 MGHRA and CDR2 YSYEKL. CDR3 length equals 11 residues. The V end lost 3 bases, the J end lost 6 bases, and 6 bases lay between the germline ends. Written as DNA, the CDR3 is TGCGCCAGCAGCCACCGGGGCGAGCAGTACTTC. It yields the protein CASSHRGEQYF.

The rearrangement links TRBV9 to TRBJ2-2; possibly TRBD2 for D (6 bases). Trimming shortened V by 0 bases and J by 1 base, and 13 bases separated the two germline ends. This CDR3 is built from 17 residues. Germline values: CDR1 SGDLS, CDR2 YYNGEE. The CDR3 DNA is TGTGCCAGCAGCGTAGTTGTAGCGGCGGTGAACACCGGGGAGCTGTTTTTT. This gives the protein CASSVVVAAVNTGELFF.

By frequency in the sample, this clone is hyperexpanded (1% or more). The chain combines TRBV2 with TRBJ1-1, with a tentative D call TRBD1 (6 bases). V gave up 1 base and J gave up 1 base, with 7 bases separating them. This CDR3 comprises 14 residues. Germline CDR1 SNHLY, CDR2 FYNNEI. CDR3 in DNA: TGTGCCAGCAGTGAAGGGACAGAGAACACTGAAGCTTTCTTT. This encodes CASSEGTENTEAFF.

The genes are TRBV18 and TRBJ2-7; 8 positions agree with TRBD1. The CDR3 runs to 14 residues. The V gene end was trimmed by 6 bases and the J gene end by 2 bases; junction bases not matched to a gene: 6. CDR1 and CDR2 (germline): KGHSH, LQKENI. The CDR3 sequence: CASSPGQVPYEQYF. The CDR3 bases are TGTGCCAGCTCGCCGGGACAGGTCCCCTACGAGCAGTACTTC.

The chain couples TRBV9 to TRBJ1-2; D unresolved. The length of the CDR3 is 15 residues. V shed 2 bases and J shed 0 bases, with 11 bases lying between them. Per the germline V gene, CDR1 is SGDLS and CDR2 is YYNGEE. The CDR3 bases are TGTGCCAGCAGCGTCCTGACGGCGGCTAACTATGGCTACACCTTC. It is translated as CASSVLTAANYGYTF.

The rearrangement links TRBV12-5 to TRBJ1-2; D unresolved. The germline V gene has CDR1 LGHNT and CDR2 FRNRAP. Trimming pared 4 bases from V and 8 bases from J, leaving 14 bases between. The CDR3 has 13 amino acids. In DNA form, the CDR3 reads TGTGCTAGTGGTTCATCCGACTGGAGGGGCTACACCTTC. It codes for CASGSSDWRGYTF.

V is TRBV19 and J is TRBJ2-1, with D perhaps matching TRBD1 (6 bases). The V gene's germline CDR1 is LNHDA and CDR2 SQIVND (reference sequence). The CDR3 is 12 amino acids. The V end lost 8 bases, the J end lost 8 bases, and 13 bases lay between the germline ends. As DNA, the CDR3 is TGTGCCAGTGCTAACAGGGCCGATGAGCAGTTCTTC. It codes for CASANRADEQFF.

The chain couples TRBV28 to TRBJ2-4; no clear D. Germline V gene data show CDR1 as MDHEN and CDR2 as SYDVKM. V lost 1 base to trimming and J lost 0 bases, with 10 bases between them. There are 16 residues in the CDR3. CDR3 residues: CASSLSGQLAKNIQYF. The CDR3 nucleotides are TGTGCCAGCAGTTTATCGGGTCAGCTAGCCAAAAACATTCAGTACTTC.

The chain combines TRBV4-2 with TRBJ1-4; 7 nucleotides line up with TRBD1. The germline gives CDR1 LGHNA, CDR2 YNFKEQ. Unmatched junction bases numbered 7, after V lost 3 bases and J lost 3 bases. The CDR3 runs 16 residues. CDR3 loop: CASSHEQGSANEKLFF. The CDR3, as DNA: TGTGCCAGCAGCCATGAACAGGGGAGTGCTAATGAAAAACTGTTTTTT.

V gene TRBV6-4 combines with J gene TRBJ2-1; D gene ambiguous. The CDR3 runs to 16 residues. The V and J ends lost 3 bases and 8 bases respectively, with 20 bases between them. From germline, CDR1 is MRHNA and CDR2 SNTAGT. The DNA of the CDR3 is TGTGCCAGCAGTGAAGGTGGTGCTAGTGAAGTCGATGAGCAGTTCTTC. This codes for CASSEGGASEVDEQFF.

Worth noting for this clone: The same CDR3 can be traced to other DNA sequences in this sample. This sequence joins TRBV27 and TRBJ2-7; 7 bases map to TRBD2. In germline, CDR1 is MNHEY, CDR2 SMNVEV (reference sequence). This CDR3 is 13 amino acids long. V dropped 7 bases and J dropped 3; count of bases not matched to a gene: 6. The CDR3 DNA sequence: TGTGCCAGCATGGGAGGGGCAAGCTACGAGCAGTACTTC. Translated, it gives CASMGGASYEQYF.

This clone was detected a few times. The V call is TRBV21-1, the J call TRBJ2-7; TRBD2, the table's D call, was not compared with the DNA. TRBV21-1 is marked as a pseudogene. The CDR3 spans 18 residues. This chain's CDR3 is CASSKVRFGSEGSYEQYF. The CDR3 DNA is TGTGCCAGCAGCAAAGTCAGATTCGGCTCGGAGGGCTCCTACGAGCAGTACTTC.

The chain uses TRBV27 and TRBJ1-4; 8 bases match TRBD1. This CDR3 region has 15 residues. Germline trimming cut 4 bases from V and 5 bases from J; bases unmatched to any gene: 6. Per the germline V gene, CDR1 is MNHEY and CDR2 is SMNVEV (reference sequence). CDR3 region: CASSSGTGSNEKLFF. The DNA for the CDR3 is TGTGCCAGCAGTTCGGGGACAGGCTCGAATGAAAAACTGTTTTTT.